The clone carrying this TCR beta chain has more than one count but fewer than ten. Its target is not known. Within the library, unique molecular identifiers were attached to each individual cDNA molecule. Authors' methods: Samples contained a median of approximately 100,000 TCRs, with a range of about 23,224 to 700,000. TCRdb independently ran MiXCR on the 5' RACE reads; one entry per CDR3 protein. It is TCRdb's table, rather than the study itself, that gives the V and J calls and clone size. The profile covers 110,000 or so distinct CDR3 sequences, with more than 15% appearing a single time and around 2.7% taken by the ten largest. The study extracted total RNA from unfractionated whole blood. The data stem from a study of human T cells and chemical hapten exposure. Whole-study context: The study traced per-sample TCR yield variation mainly to small differences in pooled library volumes. Study results and limitations: No change in TCRs above 1 in 1000 frequency was produced by DPC sensitization.

The CDR3 covers 15 residues. CDR1 is KGHSH, CDR2 LQKENI, per germline. V lost 2 bases to trimming and J lost 2 bases, with 11 bases between them. This TCR was recovered from a human donor in good health. The chain has TRBV18 and TRBJ2-3, with D perhaps TRBD2 (5 bases). The CDR3 DNA is TGTGCCAGCTCACCAGAGAGGGATCCCACAGATACGCAGTATTTT. It encodes CASSPERDPTDTQYF.